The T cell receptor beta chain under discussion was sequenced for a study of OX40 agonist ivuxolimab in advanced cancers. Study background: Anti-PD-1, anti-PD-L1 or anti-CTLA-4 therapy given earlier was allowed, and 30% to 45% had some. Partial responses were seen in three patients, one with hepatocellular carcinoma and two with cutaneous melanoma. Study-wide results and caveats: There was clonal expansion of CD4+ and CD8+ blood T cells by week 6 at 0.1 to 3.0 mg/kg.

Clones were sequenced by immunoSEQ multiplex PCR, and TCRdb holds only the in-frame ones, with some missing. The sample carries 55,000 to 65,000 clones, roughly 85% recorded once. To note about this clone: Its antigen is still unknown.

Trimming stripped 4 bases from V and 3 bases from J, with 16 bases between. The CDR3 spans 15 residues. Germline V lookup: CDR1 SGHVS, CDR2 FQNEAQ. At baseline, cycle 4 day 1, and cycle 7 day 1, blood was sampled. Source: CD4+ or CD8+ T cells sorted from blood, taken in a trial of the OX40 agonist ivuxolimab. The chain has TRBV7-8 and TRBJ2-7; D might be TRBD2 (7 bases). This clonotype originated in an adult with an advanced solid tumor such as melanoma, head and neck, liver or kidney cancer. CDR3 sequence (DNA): TGTGCCAGCAGCTCCCTTGGGGGGGCGAGCTACGAGCAGTACTTC. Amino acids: CASSSLGGASYEQYF. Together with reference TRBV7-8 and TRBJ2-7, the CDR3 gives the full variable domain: GAGVSQSPRYKVAKRGQDVALRCDPISGHVSLFWYQQALGQGPEFLTYFQNEAQLDKSGLPSDRFFAERPEGSVSTLKIQRTQQEDSAVYLCASSSLGGASYEQYFGPGTRLTVT.